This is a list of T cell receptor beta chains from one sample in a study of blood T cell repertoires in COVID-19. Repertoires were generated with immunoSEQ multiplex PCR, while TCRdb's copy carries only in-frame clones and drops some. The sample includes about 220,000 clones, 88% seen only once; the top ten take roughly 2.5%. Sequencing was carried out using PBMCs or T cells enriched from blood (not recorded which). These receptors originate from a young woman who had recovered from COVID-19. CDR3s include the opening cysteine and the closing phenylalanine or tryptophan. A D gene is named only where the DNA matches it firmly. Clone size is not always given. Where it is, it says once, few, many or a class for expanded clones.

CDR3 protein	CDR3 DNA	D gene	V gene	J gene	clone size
CASSQDQGTSGGTGIWDTQYF	TGCGCCAGCAGCCAAGATCAAGGGACTAGCGGGGGGACAGGTATTTGGGATACGCAGTATTTT	TRBD2	TRBV4-3	TRBJ2-3	.
CASSSTPGQGSYEQYF	TGTGCCAGCAGCAGCACCCCGGGACAGGGTTCCTACGAGCAGTACTTC	TRBD1	TRBV3-1/TRBV3-2	TRBJ2-7	.
CASSPTSGDGTDTQYF	TGTGCCAGCAGTCCGACTAGCGGGGATGGCACAGATACGCAGTATTTT	TRBD2	TRBV27	TRBJ2-3	few
CASSSSGNEQYF	TGTGCCAGCAGCTCCTCGGGAAACGAGCAGTACTTC	.	TRBV11-3	TRBJ2-7	.
CASSRLAVTYNEQFF	TGTGCCAGCAGTCGACTAGCGGTTACCTACAATGAGCAGTTCTTC	TRBD2	TRBV3-1/TRBV3-2	TRBJ2-1	.
CASSGRGLLSTDTQYF	TGTGCCAGCAGCGGACGGGGACTTCTTAGCACAGATACGCAGTATTTT	.	TRBV7-2	TRBJ2-3	once
CASSLWTGEMGEQFF	TGTGCCAGCAGCTTGTGGACAGGGGAGATGGGTGAGCAGTTCTTC	TRBD1	TRBV7-6	TRBJ2-1	.
CATSDLHLTSGGGTDTQYF	TGTGCCACCAGTGATTTGCATTTGACTAGCGGGGGGGGCACAGATACGCAGTATTTT	TRBD2	TRBV24-1	TRBJ2-3	.
CASRDRPSGNTIYF	TGTGCCAGCAGAGACAGGCCCTCTGGAAACACCATATATTTT	.	TRBV7-9	TRBJ1-3	.
CASSFETGDTGELFF	TGCGCCAGCAGCTTCGAGACAGGGGACACCGGGGAGCTGTTTTTT	TRBD1	TRBV5-1	TRBJ2-2	.
CASTAVLRGEQFF	TGTGCCAGCACCGCAGTCTTGCGAGGCGAGCAGTTCTTC	.	TRBV12-3/TRBV12-4	TRBJ2-1	.
CSSAENYGYTF	TGCAGCTCGGCGGAGAACTATGGCTACACCTTC	.	TRBV29-1	TRBJ1-2	.
CASSLGRGGDEQFF	TGCGCCAGCAGCCTCGGGCGGGGGGGGGATGAGCAGTTCTTC	TRBD2	TRBV4-1	TRBJ2-1	.
CASSVTSGGSTDTQYF	TGTGCCAGCAGCGTAACTAGCGGGGGGAGCACAGATACGCAGTATTTT	TRBD2	TRBV7-3	TRBJ2-3	.
CASSQIQGRTDTQYF	TGCGCCAGCAGCCAAATACAGGGTCGGACAGATACGCAGTATTTT	.	TRBV4-1	TRBJ2-3	.
CASSQRLSWLQHF	TGTGCCAGCAGCCAACGCTTGTCATGGCTCCAGCATTTT	.	TRBV3-1/TRBV3-2	TRBJ1-5	.
CASSPRGQAGGEQYF	TGTGCCAGCAGCCCAAGGGGACAGGCCGGGGGCGAGCAGTACTTC	TRBD1	TRBV7-3	TRBJ2-7	.
CASSPPGVMSGYTF	TGTGCCAGCTCACCACCAGGGGTGATGAGCGGCTACACCTTC	.	TRBV18	TRBJ1-2	.
CATDTGGGQPQHF	TGTGCCACCGACACAGGGGGAGGTCAGCCCCAGCATTTT	TRBD1	TRBV2	TRBJ1-5	.
CASSMVGGGPQHF	TGTGCCAGTAGTATGGTAGGGGGGGGGCCCCAGCATTTT	.	TRBV19	TRBJ1-5	many
CASSIGTGSYGYTF	TGTGCCAGCAGTATCGGGACAGGCTCCTATGGCTACACCTTC	TRBD1	TRBV6-5	TRBJ1-2	.
CASSTTGWGVNTEAFF	TGTGCCAGCAGCACAACAGGGTGGGGAGTGAACACTGAAGCTTTCTTT	.	TRBV7-8	TRBJ1-1	.
CASSRQQGASYNEQFF	TGCGCCAGCAGCCGTCAACAGGGGGCATCCTACAATGAGCAGTTCTTC	TRBD1	TRBV4-3	TRBJ2-1	.
CAGAREGNQPQHF	TGTGCCGGAGCGAGGGAAGGCAATCAGCCCCAGCATTTT	.	TRBV2	TRBJ1-5	.
CASSLAVGGAHGYTF	TGTGCCAGCAGCTTAGCGGTCGGGGGGGCTCATGGCTACACCTTC	.	TRBV7-6	TRBJ1-2	.
CASSWDREGTEAFF	TGTGCCAGCAGCTGGGACAGGGAAGGGACTGAAGCTTTCTTT	TRBD1	TRBV5-6	TRBJ1-1	.
CASSQDRDNTDTQYF	TGTGCCAGTAGTCAGGACAGGGACAACACAGATACGCAGTATTTT	TRBD1	TRBV19	TRBJ2-3	.
CASSYGNRAPGELFF	TGTGCCAGCAGTTACGGGAACAGGGCCCCCGGGGAGCTGTTTTTT	.	TRBV6-5	TRBJ2-2	.
CASSMAGEETQYF	TGTGCCAGTAGTATGGCCGGGGAAGAGACCCAGTACTTC	.	TRBV19	TRBJ2-5	once
CASSQDPTATDTQYF	TGTGCCAGCAGCCAAGATCCCACTGCCACAGATACGCAGTATTTT	.	TRBV3-1/TRBV3-2	TRBJ2-3	.
CASSSQWNTEAFF	TGCGCCAGCAGCTCCCAGTGGAACACTGAAGCTTTCTTT	.	TRBV4-3	TRBJ1-1	.
CAISENRASGNTIYF	TGTGCCATCAGTGAGAACAGGGCCTCTGGAAACACCATATATTTT	.	TRBV10-3	TRBJ1-3	.
CSVEVGLNTEAFF	TGCAGCGTTGAAGTGGGCCTGAACACTGAAGCTTTCTTT	.	TRBV29-1	TRBJ1-1	.
CASSVGTSGQETQYF	TGTGCCAGCAGTGTTGGGACTAGCGGCCAAGAGACCCAGTACTTC	TRBD2	TRBV6-2/TRBV6-3	TRBJ2-5	.
CASSSLAGGADTQYF	TGCGCCAGCAGCTCACTAGCGGGGGGAGCAGATACGCAGTATTTT	TRBD2	TRBV5-1	TRBJ2-3	.
CASSPQDFTYNEQFF	TGTGCCAGCAGTCCCCAGGATTTTACCTACAATGAGCAGTTCTTC	.	TRBV6-5	TRBJ2-1	.
CASRGVYRGYYGYTF	TGCGCCAGCAGGGGGGTGTACAGGGGGTACTATGGCTACACCTTC	TRBD1	TRBV4-3	TRBJ1-2	.
CASSSGTGGIEGYTF	TGTGCCAGCAGCTCCGGGACAGGGGGAATTGAGGGCTACACCTTC	TRBD1	TRBV3-1/TRBV3-2	TRBJ1-2	few
CASSLLGTSGGAIHEQYF	TGTGCCAGCAGTCTACTAGGGACTAGCGGGGGGGCGATCCACGAGCAGTACTTC	TRBD2	TRBV27	TRBJ2-7	.
CASSSPRDSTDEQYF	TGTGCCAGCAGCTCCCCTAGGGACTCAACAGACGAGCAGTACTTC	.	TRBV11-2	TRBJ2-7	many
CASSQDSAGSSTDTQYF	TGCGCCAGCAGCCAAGATTCCGCCGGGAGCAGCACAGATACGCAGTATTTT	.	TRBV4-3	TRBJ2-3	.
CASSRILVTFNQPQHF	TGCGCCAGCAGCCGGATCCTAGTTACCTTCAATCAGCCCCAGCATTTT	.	TRBV4-1	TRBJ1-5	.
CASSRQLAGVGELFF	TGTGCCAGCAGCCGTCAACTAGCGGGGGTCGGGGAGCTGTTTTTT	TRBD2	TRBV5-4	TRBJ2-2	.
CASSQGALEAFF	TGTGCCAGCAGCCAGGGGGCACTTGAAGCTTTCTTT	TRBD1	TRBV7-2	TRBJ1-1	.
CASRTGSGTGELFF	TGCGCCAGCCGAACGGGGTCTGGTACCGGGGAGCTGTTTTTT	.	TRBV5-1	TRBJ2-2	many
CASSRDRISGNTIYF	TGTGCCAGCAGCCGGGACAGAATCTCTGGAAACACCATATATTTT	TRBD1	TRBV3-1/TRBV3-2	TRBJ1-3	.
CASSIVGLAGAETQYF	TGCGCCAGCAGCATAGTCGGACTAGCGGGGGCTGAGACCCAGTACTTC	TRBD2	TRBV5-1	TRBJ2-5	.
CASSVGGTGNTIYF	TGTGCCAGCAGCGTCGGGGGAACTGGAAACACCATATATTTT	.	TRBV9	TRBJ1-3	.
CASSNTGGFTEAFF	TGTGCCAGCAGCAACACAGGGGGCTTCACTGAAGCTTTCTTT	TRBD1	TRBV6-5	TRBJ1-1	.
CASSLGQGNTGELFF	TGTGCCAGCAGCTTAGGGCAGGGCAACACCGGGGAGCTGTTTTTT	.	TRBV7-6	TRBJ2-2	.
CASSIQGRDYGYTF	TGTGCCAGCAGCATACAAGGGCGGGACTATGGCTACACCTTC	.	TRBV7-8	TRBJ1-2	.